The present T cell receptor (beta chain) was sequenced within a study of cytomegalovirus exposure and HLA in healthy donors (dated by TCRdb to the late 2010s). Background for the entire study: According to a later analysis, the 120 or so validation repertoires were produced on the same platform as the roughly 720 repertoires of the first cohort. The study aimed to test whether cataloging public T cell receptors could reveal signatures of past pathogen exposure. Besides the first cohort of 550 to 750 subjects, a separate validation cohort made up of over 100 different subjects was used. The study combined high-throughput TCR immunosequencing, statistical association of individual TCRs with disease status, and machine learning to predict cytomegalovirus infection status. Results the study describes overall, beyond this receptor: The authors suggested that the approach could potentially be generalized to other disease states and immunological phenotypes. The validation cohort had no HLA typing available for a later analysis, so co-occurrence within that cohort was assessed over all 120 or so repertoires. A later analysis found that TCRs clustered in the first cohort also tended to co-occur in the 95 to 150 validation repertoires, with approximately 95% of cluster scores above 0. Three of the identified cytomegalovirus-associated TCR beta chains were confirmed in vitro to be specific for cytomegalovirus antigens. The study gave a list of 150 to 200 TCR beta chains associated with cytomegalovirus. While some public TCRs were present in many individuals, most TCR sequences turned up only very rarely across donors. The classifier was reported to diagnose cytomegalovirus status with high specificity and sensitivity in both the original and validation cohorts.

Separate from the approximately 670-subject first cohort, the validation cohort of some 130 subjects was the group to which the donors belonged. Comment on this clone: Its antigen is unknown. Base qualities are missing; no much larger clone stands one base away.

The library was made by the immunoSEQ multiplex PCR assay. The study's processing was this. A statistical classification framework was built to diagnose cytomegalovirus status from the catalog of TCR beta chain sequences. Sourced from immuneACCESS, this table was stored by TCRdb with only in-frame sequences that have V and J called. A share of the clones is absent; for the studies checked, an unresolved V gene accounts for under half, and the remainder has no known explanation. V, J and clone size derive from that table, while D and trimming were established from the DNA sequence. The sample profile shows 65,000 to 75,000 clones; over 90% of them were found once. The top ten constitute approximately 3% of the sample. The TCR comes from a woman aged 18-30 years in good health and CMV-seropositive. Sequencing was performed on PBMCs.

The nucleotides read TGTGCCAGCCAACCCACAGGACGCTCTGGAAACACCATATATTTT. Translated, it reads CASQPTGRSGNTIYF. Here the chain combines TRBV6-6 and TRBJ1-3, with a tentative D gene TRBD1 over 5 matching bases. Taken from the germline V gene (reference sequence), the CDR1 and CDR2 loops are MNHNY and SVGAGI. Trimming takes 8 bases from V and 0 bases from J, and the germline ends sit 14 bases apart. Spanning cysteine to phenylalanine, the CDR3 consists of 15 amino acids. Kept here is only the CDR3 DNA, which spans 45 bases and is read in frame from base 1.